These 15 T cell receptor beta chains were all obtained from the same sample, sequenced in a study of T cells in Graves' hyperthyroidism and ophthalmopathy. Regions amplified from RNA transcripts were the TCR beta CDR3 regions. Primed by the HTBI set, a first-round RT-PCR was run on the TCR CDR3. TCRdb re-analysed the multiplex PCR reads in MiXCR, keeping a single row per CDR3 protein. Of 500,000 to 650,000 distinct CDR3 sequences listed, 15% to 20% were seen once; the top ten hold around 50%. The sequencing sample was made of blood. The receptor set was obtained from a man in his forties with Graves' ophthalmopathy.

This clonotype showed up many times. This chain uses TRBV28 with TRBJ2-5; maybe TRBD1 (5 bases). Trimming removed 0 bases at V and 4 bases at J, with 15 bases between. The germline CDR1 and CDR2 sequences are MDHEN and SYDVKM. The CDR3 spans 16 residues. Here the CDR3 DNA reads TGTGCCAGCAGTTTATGGGGCAGGGAAGGGCGAGAGACCCAGTACTTC. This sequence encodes CASSLWGREGRETQYF. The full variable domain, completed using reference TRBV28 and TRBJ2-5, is DVKVTQSSRYLVKRTGEKVFLECVQDMDHENMFWYRQDPGLGLRLIYFSYDVKMKEKGDIPEGYSVSREKKERFSLILESASTNQTSMYLCASSLWGREGRETQYFGPGTRLLVL.

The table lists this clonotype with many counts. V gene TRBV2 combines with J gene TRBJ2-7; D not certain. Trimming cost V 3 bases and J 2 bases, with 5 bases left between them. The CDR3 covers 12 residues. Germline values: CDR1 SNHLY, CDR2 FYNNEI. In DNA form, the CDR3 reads TGTGCCAGCAGTGATACAGCCTACGAGCAGTACTTC. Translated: CASSDTAYEQYF.

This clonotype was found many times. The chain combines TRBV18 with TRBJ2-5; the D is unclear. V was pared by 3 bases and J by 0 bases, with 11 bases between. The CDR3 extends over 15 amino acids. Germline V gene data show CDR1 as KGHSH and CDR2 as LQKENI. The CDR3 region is CASSPGNIHQETQYF. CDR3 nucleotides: TGTGCCAGCTCACCTGGTAACATTCACCAAGAGACCCAGTACTTC. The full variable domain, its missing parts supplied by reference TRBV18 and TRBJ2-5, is NAGVMQNPRHLVRRRGQEARLRCSPMKGHSHVYWYRQLPEEGLKFMVYLQKENIIDESGMPKERFSAEFPKEGPSILRIQQVVRGDSAAYFCASSPGNIHQETQYFGPGTRLLVL.

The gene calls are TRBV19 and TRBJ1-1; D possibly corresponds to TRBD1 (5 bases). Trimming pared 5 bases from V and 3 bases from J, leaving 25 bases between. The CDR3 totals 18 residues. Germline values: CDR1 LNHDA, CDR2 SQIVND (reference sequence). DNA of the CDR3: TGTGCCAGTAGTCCAAATAACAGGAGGCAGAGTGTGGACACTGAAGCTTTCTTT. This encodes CASSPNNRRQSVDTEAFF. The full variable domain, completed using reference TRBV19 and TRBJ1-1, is DGGITQSPKYLFRKEGQNVTLSCEQNLNHDAMYWYRQDPGQGLRLIYYSQIVNDFQKGDIAEGYSVSREKKESFPLTVTSAQKNPTAFYLCASSPNNRRQSVDTEAFFGQGTRLTVV.

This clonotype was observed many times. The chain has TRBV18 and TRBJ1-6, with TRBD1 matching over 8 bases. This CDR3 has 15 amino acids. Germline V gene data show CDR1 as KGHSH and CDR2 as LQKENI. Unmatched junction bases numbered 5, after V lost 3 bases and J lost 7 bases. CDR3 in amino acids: CASSPIGQGNSPLHF. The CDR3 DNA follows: TGTGCCAGCTCACCTATCGGACAGGGAAATTCACCCCTCCACTTT. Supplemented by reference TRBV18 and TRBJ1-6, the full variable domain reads NAGVMQNPRHLVRRRGQEARLRCSPMKGHSHVYWYRQLPEEGLKFMVYLQKENIIDESGMPKERFSAEFPKEGPSILRIQQVVRGDSAAYFCASSPIGQGNSPLHFGNGTRLTVT.

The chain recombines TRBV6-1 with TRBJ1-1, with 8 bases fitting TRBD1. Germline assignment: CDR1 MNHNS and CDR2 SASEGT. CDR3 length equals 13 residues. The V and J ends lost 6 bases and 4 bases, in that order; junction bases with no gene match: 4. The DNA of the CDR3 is TGTGCCAGCAGAAATGGACAGGGCACTGAAGCTTTCTTT. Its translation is CASRNGQGTEAFF.

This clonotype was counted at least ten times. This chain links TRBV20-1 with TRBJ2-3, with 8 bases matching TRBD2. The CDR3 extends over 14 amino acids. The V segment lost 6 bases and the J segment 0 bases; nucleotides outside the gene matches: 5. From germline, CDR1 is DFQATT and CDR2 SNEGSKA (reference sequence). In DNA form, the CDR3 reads TGCAGTGCCCCTAGCGGGTATAGCACAGATACGCAGTATTTT. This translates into CSAPSGYSTDTQYF.

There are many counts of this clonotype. This chain's CDR3 is CAITFDRGREQYF. The CDR3, as DNA: TGTGCCATCACCTTTGACAGGGGGCGCGAGCAGTACTTC. The gene calls are TRBV10-3 and TRBJ2-7, with TRBD1 identical over 10 bases. This CDR3 spans 13 amino acids. The V gene end was trimmed by 7 bases and the J gene end by 6 bases; junction bases not matched to a gene: 6. CDR1 ENHRY and CDR2 SYGVKD come from the germline V gene.

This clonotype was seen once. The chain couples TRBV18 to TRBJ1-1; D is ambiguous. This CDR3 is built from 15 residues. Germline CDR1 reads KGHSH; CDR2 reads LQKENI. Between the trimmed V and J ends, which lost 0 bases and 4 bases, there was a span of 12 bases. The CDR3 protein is CASSPPSRMSTEAFF. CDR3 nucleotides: TGTGCCAGCTCACCACCGTCCCGGATGAGCACTGAAGCTTTCTTT.

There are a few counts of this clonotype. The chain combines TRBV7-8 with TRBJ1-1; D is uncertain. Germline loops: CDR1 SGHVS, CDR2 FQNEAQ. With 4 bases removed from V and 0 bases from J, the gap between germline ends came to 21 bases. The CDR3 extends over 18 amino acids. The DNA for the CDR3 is TGTGCCAGCAGCTACGGTACGGGGAGTCATTTTGTGAACACTGAAGCTTTCTTT. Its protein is CASSYGTGSHFVNTEAFF.

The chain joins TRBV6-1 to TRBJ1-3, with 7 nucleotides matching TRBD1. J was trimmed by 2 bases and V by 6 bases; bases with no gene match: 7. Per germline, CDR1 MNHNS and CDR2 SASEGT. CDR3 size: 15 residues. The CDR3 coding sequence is TGTGCCAGCAGCCCTCGGAGGGGGCCTGGAAACACCATATATTTT. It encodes CASSPRRGPGNTIYF.

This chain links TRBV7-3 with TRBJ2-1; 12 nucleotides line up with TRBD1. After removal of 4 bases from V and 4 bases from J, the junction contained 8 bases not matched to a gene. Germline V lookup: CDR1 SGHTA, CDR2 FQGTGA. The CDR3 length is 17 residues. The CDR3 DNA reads TGTGCCAGCAGCTCACTTGGGGACAGGGGGCATTACAATGAGCAGTTCTTC. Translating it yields CASSSLGDRGHYNEQFF.

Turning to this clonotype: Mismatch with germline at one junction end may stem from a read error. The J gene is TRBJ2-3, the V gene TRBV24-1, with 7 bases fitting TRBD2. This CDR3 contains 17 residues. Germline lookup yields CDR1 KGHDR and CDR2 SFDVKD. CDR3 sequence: CSTSDLQASGSTDTQYF. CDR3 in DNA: TGTTCCACCAGTGATTTGCAGGCTAGCGGAAGCACAGATACGCAGTATTTT.

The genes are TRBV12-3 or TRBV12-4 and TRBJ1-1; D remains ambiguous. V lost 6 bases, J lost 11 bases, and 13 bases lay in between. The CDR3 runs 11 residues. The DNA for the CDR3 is TGTGCCAGCAGAGTAGGGTTAAGCGCTTTCTTT. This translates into CASRVGLSAFF.

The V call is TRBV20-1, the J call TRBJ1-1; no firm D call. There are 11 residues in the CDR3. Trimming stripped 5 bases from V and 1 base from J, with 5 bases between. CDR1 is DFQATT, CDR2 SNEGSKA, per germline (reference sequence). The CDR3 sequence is CSAQENTEAFF. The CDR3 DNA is TGCAGTGCTCAGGAGAACACTGAAGCTTTCTTT.